This is a list of T cell receptor beta chains from one sample in a study of CD8+ T cells in alopecia areata. Generated by immunoSEQ multiplex PCR, the TCRdb table keeps only in-frame clones and is missing some. The table has 110,000 or so clones, around three fifths seen once; the top ten hold 3% to 4%. Material: CD4+ T cells sorted from blood, obtained at week 24, from a patient treated with tofacitinib. These receptors originate from a human donor with alopecia areata. CDR3s include the opening cysteine and the closing phenylalanine or tryptophan. The D gene is left open where the match is weak. Size tells how often a clone was seen (once, few, many) or the class of an expanded clone, and some rows leave it out.

j_gene | abundance | d_gene | v_gene | CDR3nt | CDR3aa
TRBJ1-5 | NA | NA | TRBV27 | TGTGCCAGCAGGCGGGGGCATAGCAATCAGCCCCAGCATTTT | CASRRGHSNQPQHF
TRBJ2-7 | few | NA | TRBV14 | TGTGCCAGCAGCCAAGATTCTCTGGCGGCAGGGACCTACGAGCAGTACTTC | CASSQDSLAAGTYEQYF
TRBJ2-7 | few | NA | TRBV7-9 | TGTGCCAGCAGCACATCCTACGAGCAGTACTTC | CASSTSYEQYF
TRBJ1-1 | NA | NA | TRBV30 | TGTGCCTGGAGTGTAAGCAGGGCTGAAGCTTTCTTT | CAWSVSRAEAFF
TRBJ2-1 | NA | TRBD2 | TRBV15 | TGTGCCACCAGCAGAGGGACTAGCGGGGACAATGAGCAGTTCTTC | CATSRGTSGDNEQFF
TRBJ2-2 | NA | NA | TRBV2 | TGTGCCAGCAAGTTGACCGACGCCCCCGGGGAGCTGTTTTTT | CASKLTDAPGELFF
TRBJ2-7 | NA | TRBD2 | TRBV29-1 | TGCAGCGTTGAAAATCTAGGGAGGGGCACGAACGAGCAGTACTTC | CSVENLGRGTNEQYF
TRBJ2-3 | NA | TRBD2 | TRBV6-5 | TGTGCCAGCAGCAACGGGGGGGTCAGCACAGATACGCAGTATTTT | CASSNGGVSTDTQYF
TRBJ2-5 | NA | TRBD2 | TRBV6-5 | TGTGCCAGCAGGGTTGGGACTAGCGGGATGGAGACCCAGTACTTC | CASRVGTSGMETQYF
TRBJ2-3 | NA | NA | TRBV29-1 | TGCAGCGTGCGCAGGGGTTCAGATACGCAGTATTTT | CSVRRGSDTQYF
TRBJ1-4 | NA | NA | TRBV10-3 | TGTGCCATCAGTATACGCTCTAATGAAAAACTGTTTTTT | CAISIRSNEKLFF
TRBJ1-2 | NA | NA | TRBV7-2 | TGTGCCAGCAGCTGGGGCAGCTATGGCTACACCTTC | CASSWGSYGYTF
TRBJ1-5 | NA | TRBD1 | TRBV18 | TGTGCCAGCCGATCTTCGGGACAGGTCAGTCAGCCCCAGCATTTT | CASRSSGQVSQPQHF
TRBJ1-1 | NA | NA | TRBV25-1 | TGTGCCAGCAGTGAATCCGCCGGACGGGGAACTGAAGCTTTCTTT | CASSESAGRGTEAFF
TRBJ1-5 | few | NA | TRBV12-5 | TGTGCTAGTGGGCTTGATGGGACCTCTGGGGGGCGGCCCCAGCATTTT | CASGLDGTSGGRPQHF
TRBJ2-7 | NA | TRBD1 | TRBV7-2 | TGTGCCAGCAGCCGGGACAGGGGATCCGAGCAGTACTTC | CASSRDRGSEQYF
TRBJ1-5 | NA | TRBD1 | TRBV5-1 | TGCGCCAGCAGCTTGGGCGGACAGGTACATCAGCCCCAGCATTTT | CASSLGGQVHQPQHF
TRBJ2-7 | few | NA | TRBV6-5 | TGTGCCAGCAGGGGAGCAGCCTACGAGCAGTACTTC | CASRGAAYEQYF
TRBJ1-6 | NA | TRBD1 | TRBV27 | TGTGCCAGCAGCCTAAGGACAGGAGTTAATTCACCCCTCCACTTT | CASSLRTGVNSPLHF
TRBJ2-7 | NA | NA | TRBV7-2 | TGTGCCAGCAGCCATCTTGGGTCTTCCTACGAGCAGTACTTC | CASSHLGSSYEQYF
TRBJ2-5 | NA | NA | TRBV4-1 | TGCGCCAGCAGCCAGCAGCCAGGGCAAGAGACCCAGTACTTC | CASSQQPGQETQYF
TRBJ1-1 | NA | TRBD1 | TRBV29-1 | TGCAGCGTTGAAACACAGGGGGTTCACACTGAAGCTTTCTTT | CSVETQGVHTEAFF
TRBJ2-5 | NA | NA | TRBV5-1 | TGCGCCAGCAGCTTGGTGACGGGGGTCCAAGAGACCCAGTACTTC | CASSLVTGVQETQYF
TRBJ1-2 | NA | TRBD1 | TRBV5-1 | TGCGCCAGCAGAGGGACAGCCAATGAGTCTAACTATGGCTACACCTTC | CASRGTANESNYGYTF
TRBJ1-5 | NA | TRBD1 | TRBV4-2 | TGTGCCAGCAGCCAAGAGGGAGGAGGGGCAGGGGGCCGTCAGCCCCAGCATTTT | CASSQEGGGAGGRQPQHF
TRBJ2-1 | NA | NA | TRBV9 | TGTGCCAGCAGCGTAGGGGACGAAGGAGAGCAGTTCTTC | CASSVGDEGEQFF
TRBJ1-5 | few | NA | TRBV29-1 | TGCAGCGTTGCAGGAGCCAATCAGCCCCAGCATTTT | CSVAGANQPQHF
TRBJ2-5 | few | TRBD1 | TRBV5-1 | TGCGCCAGCAGCCCCGGACAGGGAAGGGAGACCCAGTACTTC | CASSPGQGRETQYF
TRBJ2-7 | NA | NA | TRBV11-2 | TGTGCCAGCAGCTTAGTCCCTCCTAGGACGGACAGATCCTACGAGCAGTACTTC | CASSLVPPRTDRSYEQYF
TRBJ2-5 | NA | NA | TRBV5-4 | TGTGCCAGCAGCCGGGGAGACCAAGAGACCCAGTACTTC | CASSRGDQETQYF
TRBJ1-6 | few | NA | TRBV6-1 | TGTGCCAGCAGTGCCCAAGAGAATTCACCCCTCCACTTT | CASSAQENSPLHF
TRBJ2-6 | few | NA | TRBV5-1 | TGCGCCAGCAGCCTGACTGTCTTTGGGGCCAACGTCCTGACTTTC | CASSLTVFGANVLTF
TRBJ1-3 | NA | NA | TRBV29-1 | TGCAGCGTTGTTGGCAGTCCCTCTGGAAACACCATATATTTT | CSVVGSPSGNTIYF
TRBJ2-2 | NA | NA | TRBV7-7 | TGTGCTAGCAGCTTAGCGCCGAACACCGGGGAGCTGTTTTTT | CASSLAPNTGELFF
TRBJ2-7 | few | TRBD2 | TRBV15 | TGTGCCACCAGAGCCACCGGGAGGTCCTACGAGCAGTACTTC | CATRATGRSYEQYF
TRBJ1-2 | NA | TRBD1 | TRBV11-2 | TGTGCCAGCAGCACTAGTCGCCCCAGGGGGGCCGATGGCTACACCTTC | CASSTSRPRGADGYTF
TRBJ2-7 | NA | TRBD1 | TRBV18 | TGTGCCAGCTCACCAGGGACAGGAACCTACGAGCAGTACTTC | CASSPGTGTYEQYF
TRBJ2-7 | NA | TRBD2 | TRBV29-1 | TGCAGCGTTGAAAGGGGAGGGGACGAGCAGTACTTC | CSVERGGDEQYF
TRBJ2-7 | NA | NA | TRBV5-1 | TGCGCCAGCAGCTTGGCGGTACAGGCCTACGAGCAGTACTTC | CASSLAVQAYEQYF